The T cell receptor (beta chain) described here comes from a study of T cell changes during pregnancy in multiple sclerosis. Germline-derived CDR1 and CDR2 are MDHEN and SYDVKM. The CDR3 spans 15 residues. Trimming at V came to 6 bases and at J to 4 bases, leaving 9 bases not matched to a gene. The assay was immunoSEQ multiplex PCR, and TCRdb's table has in-frame clones only and misses some. The repertoire consists of some 42,000 clones, with roughly 91% occurring once and the leading ten covering approximately 0.61%. The sequence was obtained from a female donor with multiple sclerosis, enrolled in a pregnancy study. The sequencing used CD4+ T cells from peripheral blood mononuclear cells, collected in the third trimester of pregnancy. The J gene is TRBJ2-7, the V gene TRBV28; 10 bases agree with TRBD2. CDR3 in DNA: TGTGCCAGCAGCCCAGCGCTAGCGGGAGTGTACGAGCAGTACTTC. Its protein product is CASSPALAGVYEQYF.